These 13 T cell receptor beta chains share one sample of origin, sequenced in a study of cytomegalovirus exposure and HLA in healthy donors. It was with 60 Vbeta and 13 Jbeta primers that the PCR ran. The method was immunoSEQ multiplex PCR; TCRdb's version includes in-frame clones alone and lacks a portion of them. In total, the table holds about 140,000 clones. Sequenced material: PBMCs. Receptors were obtained from a male donor in good health and CMV-seronegative.

The chain combines TRBV27 with TRBJ1-1; TRBD1 agrees at 7 bases. Germline values: CDR1 MNHEY, CDR2 SMNVEV (reference sequence). The CDR3 is 14 amino acids. The V segment lost 4 bases and the J segment 0 bases; nucleotides outside the gene matches: 2. The CDR3 sequence is CASSSDRLNTEAFF. In DNA form, the CDR3 reads TGTGCCAGCAGTTCGGACAGGCTGAACACTGAAGCTTTCTTT.

The CDR3 region has the DNA TGTGCCAGCAGCTTAGGGGGGGGCGGCAATCAGCCCCAGCATTTT. This translates into CASSLGGGGNQPQHF. The chain couples TRBV7-9 to TRBJ1-5, with D perhaps TRBD1 (6 bases). With 1 base removed from V and 2 bases from J, the gap between germline ends came to 9 bases. Per germline, CDR1 SEHNR and CDR2 FQNEAQ (reference sequence). The CDR3 loop spans 15 amino acids.

The V call is TRBV15, the J call TRBJ2-2; TRBD2 aligns across 12 bases. The germline V gene has CDR1 LNHNV and CDR2 YYDKDF (reference sequence). The CDR3 extends over 22 amino acids. V shed 0 bases and J 6 bases; nucleotides not matched to a gene: 20. CDR3 sequence (DNA): TGTGCCACCAGCAGAGATGAGGTCGGTGGAAGACTAGCGGGAGTTTGGGCCGGGGAGCTGTTTTTT. Residues: CATSRDEVGGRLAGVWAGELFF. The full variable domain, in which reference TRBV15 and TRBJ2-2 provide the parts outside the CDR3, is DAMVIQNPRYQVTQFGKPVTLSCSQTLNHNVMYWYQQKSSQAPKLLFHYYDKDFNNEADTPDNFQSRRPNTSFCFLDIRSPGLGDTAMYLCATSRDEVGGRLAGVWAGELFFGEGSRLTVL.

J is TRBJ1-5 and V is TRBV30; TRBD1 matches at 10 bases. With 1 base clipped from V and 7 bases from J, the junction kept 10 bases outside the gene matches. Germline V gene lookup returns CDR1 GTSNPN and CDR2 SVGIG (reference sequence). The CDR3 sequence is 16 residues long. CDR3 in amino acids: CAWSAGTGEVEQPQHF. For the CDR3, the DNA is TGTGCCTGGAGTGCGGGGACAGGGGAGGTAGAGCAGCCCCAGCATTTT.

The V and J genes are TRBV29-1 and TRBJ1-2; the match to TRBD1 covers 8 bases. The CDR3 consists of 12 residues. Germline trimming cut 6 bases from V and 6 bases from J; bases unmatched to any gene: 6. Germline lookup yields CDR1 SQVTM and CDR2 ANQGSEA. CDR3 region: CSVVRTGNGYTF. Written as DNA, the CDR3 is TGCAGCGTCGTTAGGACAGGGAATGGCTACACCTTC.

The chain recombines TRBV6-5 with TRBJ2-3; D may be TRBD2 (7 bases). Germline CDR1 reads MNHEY; CDR2 reads SVGAGI. This CDR3 region has 15 residues. V was clipped by 8 bases and J by 4 bases, with 19 bases between them. The CDR3 sequence is CASWGGLSSADTQYF. The CDR3 DNA sequence: TGTGCCAGCTGGGGGGGCCTTAGTTCTGCAGATACGCAGTATTTT.

The chain is built from TRBV18 and TRBJ1-1; tentatively, D is TRBD1 (6 bases). The CDR3 length is 16 residues. V lost 4 bases to trimming and J lost 3 bases, with 18 bases between them. The germline gives CDR1 KGHSH, CDR2 LQKENI. In DNA, the CDR3 is TGTGCCAGCTCACGCCCCGGGGGGCGCGTGGACACTGAAGCTTTCTTT. As protein: CASSRPGGRVDTEAFF.

The chain carries TRBV2 and TRBJ2-7; D gene uncertain. Germline values: CDR1 SNHLY, CDR2 FYNNEI. V dropped 10 bases and J dropped 3 bases, with 10 bases sitting between them. The CDR3 contains 11 residues. The CDR3: CAIRSGYEQYF. In nucleotides, the CDR3 is TGTGCCATCCGATCGGGCTACGAGCAGTACTTC.

This sequence joins TRBV29-1 and TRBJ2-5; tentatively, D is TRBD2 (6 bases). This CDR3 has 12 amino acids. Trimming removed 2 bases at V and 7 bases at J, with 11 bases between. Germline V gives CDR1 SQVTM, CDR2 ANQGSEA. This CDR3 reads CSVEPGTGTQYF. CDR3 DNA sequence: TGCAGCGTTGAACCGGGGACTGGGACCCAGTACTTC.

The V call is TRBV29-1, the J call TRBJ2-7; D is perhaps TRBD2 (5 bases). CDR1 is SQVTM and CDR2 is ANQGSEA in the germline V gene. V was shortened by 7 bases and J by 0 bases, with 16 bases between the two germline ends. This CDR3 is 14 amino acids long. CDR3 DNA: TGCAGCGCTTCAGAAGGCGACTACTCCTACGAGCAGTACTTC. Protein sequence: CSASEGDYSYEQYF.

This chain links TRBV18 with TRBJ1-1; tentatively, D is TRBD1 (6 bases). Per germline, CDR1 KGHSH and CDR2 LQKENI. This CDR3 comprises 15 residues. V lost 0 bases to trimming and J lost 2 bases, with 10 bases between them. DNA of the CDR3: TGTGCCAGCTCACCACCCTCACAGGGCAACACTGAAGCTTTCTTT. It is translated as CASSPPSQGNTEAFF.

The chain is built from TRBV18 and TRBJ1-3; D may be TRBD1 (5 bases). This CDR3 spans 15 amino acids. Germline CDR1 KGHSH, CDR2 LQKENI. Deletions cut 3 bases from V and 7 bases from J, with 16 bases between. Here the CDR3 reads CASSPRGGAANTIYF. The DNA of the CDR3 is TGTGCCAGCTCACCTCGAGGAGGGGCAGCTAACACCATATATTTT.

The gene calls are TRBV18 and TRBJ2-7, with 8 bases fitting TRBD1. V shed 3 bases, J shed 9 bases, and the junction held 10 bases outside the gene matches. Germline CDR1 reads KGHSH; CDR2 reads LQKENI. The CDR3 consists of 14 residues. In DNA, the CDR3 is TGTGCCAGCTCACCCGACAGGGGAACTCCGGGGCAGTACTTC. It yields the protein CASSPDRGTPGQYF.